Following are 24 T cell receptor beta chains from one sample sequenced in a study of shared clonotypes between healthy human individuals. Produced via immunoSEQ multiplex PCR; TCRdb's table is partial and in-frame only. The table shows 85,000 to 100,000 clones, with 60% to 70% occurring only once. The source material was memory CD8+ T cells sorted from blood. The subset here: CD45RO+ cells pooled with CCR7-negative TemRA cells. These receptor sequences come from a man aged 30 to 39 in good health.

This clone has at least ten counts. This chain uses TRBV6-4 with TRBJ2-2, with D possibly being TRBD1 or TRBD2 (5 bases each). From germline, CDR1 is MRHNA and CDR2 SNTAGT. This CDR3 is built from 15 residues. The germline V and J ends were trimmed by 0 bases and 4 bases, with 9 bases remaining between them. DNA of the CDR3: TGTGCCAGCAGTGACTCGGGGGAGACCACCGGGGAGCTGTTTTTT. Translation: CASSDSGETTGELFF.

The rearrangement links TRBV5-1 to TRBJ1-1, with D maybe TRBD1 (5 bases). Per the germline V gene, CDR1 is SGHRS and CDR2 is YFSETQ. V was pared by 7 bases and J by 1 base, with 8 bases between. The CDR3 contains 12 residues. The CDR3 region is CASGGENTEAFF. DNA for the CDR3: TGCGCCAGCGGGGGGGAGAACACTGAAGCTTTCTTT.

This rearrangement joins TRBV9 to TRBJ2-4, with a possible D match to TRBD2 (6 bases). Trimming took off 4 bases at V and 8 bases at J, with 16 bases between the two ends. The CDR3 runs to 14 residues. Germline V gives CDR1 SGDLS, CDR2 YYNGEE. CDR3 nucleotide sequence: TGTGCCAGCAGCTCCGGGACGGAGGGAGACATTCAGTACTTC. Protein: CASSSGTEGDIQYF.

The CDR3, as DNA: TGCGCCAGCAGTAGGGATTTTTCAGCCTACGAGCAGTACTTC. Translated: CASSRDFSAYEQYF. The chain combines TRBV10-1 with TRBJ2-7; D is ambiguous. Germline assignment: CDR1 WNHNN and CDR2 SYGVQD (reference sequence). This CDR3 region has 14 residues. V lost 5 bases and J lost 2, with 13 bases in between.

The chain is built from TRBV11-1 and TRBJ1-1; D remains ambiguous. Trimming removed 1 base at V and 7 bases at J, with 13 bases between. This CDR3 is 14 amino acids long. CDR1 SGHAT and CDR2 FQDESV come from the germline V gene (reference sequence). CDR3 sequence reads: CASSLVGSHSEAFF. CDR3 in DNA: TGTGCCAGCAGCTTAGTCGGCTCTCATAGTGAAGCTTTCTTT.

This clone was seen a handful of times. This chain uses TRBV7-9 with TRBJ2-7; D unclear. In germline, CDR1 is SEHNR, CDR2 FQNEAQ (reference sequence). The CDR3 spans 12 residues. With 5 bases removed from V and 7 bases from J, the gap between germline ends came to 12 bases. The DNA for the CDR3 is TGTGCCAGCAGCCCCGGAAATGGGGAGCAGTACTTC. Its translation: CASSPGNGEQYF.

For the CDR3, the DNA is TGTGCCAGTAGCGCTGAACAGGAAAATAGCAATCAGCCCCAGCATTTT. Translated: CASSAEQENSNQPQHF. The gene calls are TRBV19 and TRBJ1-5, with D tentatively TRBD1 (5 bases). The germline CDR1 and CDR2 sequences are LNHDA and SQIVND (reference sequence). The CDR3 covers 16 residues. Trimming cost V 6 bases and J 0 bases, with 15 bases left between them.

J is TRBJ2-2 and V is TRBV19; no firm D call. The CDR3 spans 12 residues. Germline CDR1 LNHDA, CDR2 SQIVND (reference sequence). The V and J ends lost 8 bases and 7 bases respectively, with 11 bases between them. CDR3 region: CASGKRRGELFF. CDR3 nucleotides: TGTGCCAGTGGAAAGCGCCGCGGGGAGCTGTTTTTT.

The V call is TRBV11-2, the J call TRBJ2-2; 9 bases agree with TRBD2. V shed 5 bases, J shed 4 bases, and the junction held 2 bases outside the gene matches. The CDR3 contains 14 residues. CDR1 is SGHAT, CDR2 FQNNGV, per germline. The CDR3 region is CASSPSGTTGELFF. DNA for the CDR3: TGTGCCAGCAGCCCTAGCGGGACCACCGGGGAGCTGTTTTTT.

The chain employs TRBV29-1 and TRBJ2-1; 8 bases are a match to TRBD2. CDR1 and CDR2 from the germline V gene are SQVTM and ANQGSEA. There are 15 residues in the CDR3. Unmatched junction bases numbered 10, after V lost 5 bases and J lost 4 bases. The CDR3 coding sequence is TGCAGCGTTCCCGTAAATAGCGGGGTTTACAATGAGCAGTTCTTC. Its protein product is CSVPVNSGVYNEQFF.

This rearrangement joins TRBV6-5 to TRBJ2-7; D gene unclear. CDR1 MNHEY and CDR2 SVGAGI come from the germline V gene. The V end was cut by 6 bases, the J end by 1 base, with 16 bases between. This CDR3 spans 15 amino acids. CDR3 bases: TGTGCCAGCAGCTACACGCCAGACGGTTCCTACGAGCAGTACTTC. This translates into CASSYTPDGSYEQYF.

V and J are TRBV19 and TRBJ2-7; TRBD2 agrees at 8 bases. With 5 bases clipped from V and 4 bases from J, the junction kept 10 bases outside the gene matches. CDR1 and CDR2 (germline): LNHDA, SQIVND (reference sequence). This CDR3 region has 15 residues. CDR3 coding DNA: TGTGCCAGTAGTGTACTAGCGGCTGTGGGTTACGAGCAGTACTTC. This encodes CASSVLAAVGYEQYF.

The V gene is TRBV5-1, the J gene TRBJ2-1; D gene unclear. This CDR3 spans 15 amino acids. V shed 4 bases and J shed 2 bases, with 13 bases lying between them. From germline, CDR1 is SGHRS and CDR2 YFSETQ. The CDR3: CASSPLDPTYNEQFF. CDR3 nucleotide sequence: TGCGCCAGCAGCCCCTTAGACCCAACCTACAATGAGCAGTTCTTC.

V is TRBV27 and J is TRBJ1-1; possible D gene TRBD1, 5 bases. V lost 6 bases and J lost 7, with 18 bases in between. CDR3 size: 14 residues. The germline V gene encodes CDR1 MNHEY and CDR2 SMNVEV (reference sequence). The CDR3 sequence is CASSVFGRDNEAFF. CDR3 DNA: TGTGCCAGCAGCGTATTCGGCAGGGATAATGAAGCTTTCTTT.

The rearrangement joins TRBV7-8 to TRBJ2-7, with 8 bases identical to TRBD2. After removal of 2 bases from V and 0 bases from J, the junction contained 3 bases not matched to a gene. This CDR3 spans 15 amino acids. The V gene's germline CDR1 is SGHVS and CDR2 FQNEAQ. CDR3 coding DNA: TGTGCCAGCAGCTTACGGGAGGGGAGCTCCTACGAGCAGTACTTC. Amino acids: CASSLREGSSYEQYF.

The genes are TRBV19 and TRBJ1-1; a weak D match, TRBD1 (5 bases). The CDR3 sequence is 12 residues long. The V end was cut by 10 bases, the J end by 1 base, with 10 bases between. The V gene's germline CDR1 is LNHDA and CDR2 SQIVND (reference sequence). The CDR3 spells CATVTGNTEAFF. CDR3 coding DNA: TGTGCCACAGTTACAGGGAACACTGAAGCTTTCTTT.

This clone was observed a single time. This specimen includes other DNA sequences encoding the same CDR3. The rearrangement links TRBV4-3 to TRBJ1-5; D uncertain. The CDR3 loop spans 15 amino acids. Germline-derived CDR1 and CDR2 are LGHNA and YSLEER. With 0 bases removed from V and 0 bases from J, the gap between germline ends came to 6 bases. The DNA for the CDR3 is TGCGCCAGCAGCCAAGATCGGTATAGCAATCAGCCCCAGCATTTT. It specifies CASSQDRYSNQPQHF.

The chain combines TRBV25-1 with TRBJ2-6, with D unresolved. V was clipped by 3 bases and J by 0 bases, with 15 bases between them. CDR1 MGHDK and CDR2 SYGVNS come from the germline V gene. This CDR3 is built from 18 residues. The CDR3 nucleotides are TGTGCCAGCAGTGAGTCCTTATCGCGGAGCTCTGGGGCCAACGTCCTGACTTTC. It encodes CASSESLSRSSGANVLTF.

On this clone: This sequence may be a read error, since a much larger clone differs from it by one base. This chain joins TRBV23-1 and TRBJ2-7, with 9 bases aligning to TRBD1. TRBV23-1 is an ORF, with its function uncertain. The CDR3 has 15 amino acids. The CDR3 spells CASSISGTGTHEQYF. As DNA, the CDR3 is TGTGCCAGCAGCATATCCGGGACAGGGACCCACGAGCAGTACTTC.

The chain carries TRBV10-3 and TRBJ2-7, with D perhaps being TRBD1 or TRBD2 (5 bases each). V shed 8 bases and J shed 2 bases, with 10 bases lying between them. The germline CDR1 and CDR2 sequences are ENHRY and SYGVKD. This CDR3 has 12 amino acids. CDR3 amino acids: CAIGDGPYEQYF. The CDR3 DNA is TGTGCCATCGGGGACGGTCCCTACGAGCAGTACTTC.

J is TRBJ2-2 and V is TRBV5-1; 7 bases fit TRBD2. Per germline, CDR1 SGHRS and CDR2 YFSETQ. The CDR3 sequence is 15 residues long. V was pared by 0 bases and J by 4 bases, with 3 bases of the junction left unmatched. The CDR3 DNA reads as TGCGCCAGCAGCTTGGATGGGACTATCACCGGGGAGCTGTTTTTT. It codes for CASSLDGTITGELFF.

V is TRBV29-1 and J is TRBJ1-2; 8 nucleotides agree with TRBD1. Germline CDR1 and CDR2: SQVTM and ANQGSEA. The V and J ends lost 7 bases and 5 bases, in that order; junction bases with no gene match: 3. The CDR3 runs 11 residues. CDR3 amino acids: CSAGQDYGYTF. The CDR3 bases are TGCAGCGCGGGACAGGATTATGGCTACACCTTC. Drawing the rest from reference TRBV29-1 and TRBJ1-2, the complete variable domain is SAVISQKPSRDICQRGTSLTIQCQVDSQVTMMFWYRQQPGQSLTLIATANQGSEATYESGFVIDKFPISRPNLTFSTLTVSNMSPEDSSIYLCSAGQDYGYTFGSGTRLTVV.

The chain joins TRBV7-8 to TRBJ2-1; TRBD2 might be the D (5 bases). Trimming removed 2 bases from V and 0 bases from J, with 17 bases in between. The CDR3 length is 18 residues. The germline CDR1 and CDR2 sequences are SGHVS and FQNEAQ. The CDR3 bases are TGTGCCAGCAGCTTAAGGTCGGGGTCTACTAGCTCCTACAATGAGCAGTTCTTC. Protein product: CASSLRSGSTSSYNEQFF.

The chain carries TRBV6-6 and TRBJ2-2; the D gene is possibly TRBD1 (6 bases). Trimming took 4 bases from V and 4 from J, leaving 13 bases between them. CDR3 length: 15 amino acids. Germline CDR1 MNHNY, CDR2 SVGAGI (reference sequence). The CDR3 DNA reads TGTGCCAGCAGTTCGCTGGACAGATCCACCGGGGAGCTGTTTTTT. Translation gives CASSSLDRSTGELFF.